One and the same sample provided the 17 T cell receptor beta chains below, sequenced in a study of blood T cell repertoires in COVID-19. Generated by immunoSEQ multiplex PCR, the TCRdb table keeps only in-frame clones and is missing some. Of a few hundred thousand clones listed, approximately 83% are singletons. Source material: PBMCs or T cells enriched from blood (not recorded which). These receptors were collected from a woman aged 45 to 65 who had recovered from COVID-19.

This chain links TRBV6-5 with TRBJ1-1; D not certain. Germline CDR1 MNHEY, CDR2 SVGAGI. V was shortened by 0 bases and J by 10 bases, with 15 bases between the two germline ends. The CDR3 is 14 amino acids. The CDR3 sequence is CASSYSAMGSAAFF. The CDR3 DNA reads TGTGCCAGCAGTTACTCAGCGATGGGGAGTGCAGCTTTCTTT.

The chain uses TRBV5-1 and TRBJ2-6; 11 nucleotides align to TRBD1. In germline, CDR1 is SGHRS, CDR2 YFSETQ. CDR3 size: 18 residues. V lost 0 bases and J lost 0; bases outside the gene matches: 2. CDR3 in amino acids: CASSLVGTGGSGANVLTF. The CDR3 DNA sequence: TGCGCCAGCAGCTTGGTAGGGACAGGGGGCTCTGGGGCCAACGTCCTGACTTTC. The full variable domain, its missing parts supplied by reference TRBV5-1 and TRBJ2-6, is KAGVTQTPRYLIKTRGQQVTLSCSPISGHRSVSWYQQTPGQGLQFLFEYFSETQRNKGNFPGRFSGRQFSNSRSEMNVSTLELGDSALYLCASSLVGTGGSGANVLTFGAGSRLTVL.

The chain is built from TRBV27 and TRBJ1-2; D remains ambiguous. The length of the CDR3 is 15 residues. Germline assignment: CDR1 MNHEY and CDR2 SMNVEV (reference sequence). Trimming took 6 bases from V and 3 from J, leaving 17 bases between them. The chain's CDR3 is CASRHRGLIDYGYTF. The CDR3 DNA reads as TGTGCCAGCAGACATCGCGGGCTGATCGACTATGGCTACACCTTC.

This chain links TRBV28 with TRBJ2-3, with a possible D match to TRBD1 (5 bases). Germline V lookup: CDR1 MDHEN, CDR2 SYDVKM. V was shortened by 7 bases and J by 3 bases, with 17 bases between the two germline ends. The CDR3 loop spans 15 amino acids. The CDR3 nucleotides are TGTGCCAGCACCCAAGAATTAGGGGTAACAGATACGCAGTATTTT. It specifies CASTQELGVTDTQYF.

The chain has TRBV3-1 (or the pseudogene TRBV3-2) and TRBJ2-7; D is possibly TRBD2 (5 bases). The germline V gene has CDR1 LGHDT and CDR2 YNNKEL (reference sequence). The CDR3 runs to 14 residues. Trimming pared 4 bases from V and 1 base from J, leaving 11 bases between. The CDR3 region has the DNA TGTGCCAGCAGCCCGCGGACTGGGTCCTACGAGCAGTACTTC. It translates to CASSPRTGSYEQYF.

This clone has a single count. CDR3 region: CASSDRDGEQFF. The CDR3 DNA follows: TGTGCCAGCAGTGACAGGGATGGCGAGCAGTTCTTC. The V and J genes are TRBV2 and TRBJ2-1, with D perhaps TRBD1 (5 bases). Germline loops: CDR1 SNHLY, CDR2 FYNNEI. V lost 3 bases and J lost 10, with 10 bases in between. There are 12 residues in the CDR3. Together with reference TRBV2 and TRBJ2-1, the CDR3 gives the full variable domain: EPEVTQTPSHQVTQMGQEVILRCVPISNHLYFYWYRQILGQKVEFLVSFYNNEISEKSEIFDDQFSVERPDGSNFTLKIRSTKLEDSAMYFCASSDRDGEQFFGPGTRLTVL.

This clone was seen a single time. This chain connects TRBV5-1 to TRBJ1-2; maybe TRBD1 (6 bases). Germline-derived CDR1 and CDR2 are SGHRS and YFSETQ. The CDR3 loop spans 15 amino acids. Trimming stripped 3 bases from V and 0 bases from J, with 12 bases between. The CDR3 loop reads CASSSNRASNYGYTF. CDR3 in DNA: TGCGCCAGCAGCTCCAACAGGGCCTCTAACTATGGCTACACCTTC.

The chain uses TRBV11-2 and TRBJ1-2; 7 bases are a match to TRBD1. The CDR3 extends over 13 amino acids. V shed 1 base, J shed 8 bases, and the junction held 4 bases outside the gene matches. The V gene's germline CDR1 is SGHAT and CDR2 FQNNGV. The CDR3 DNA reads TGTGCCAGCAGCTTAGGCACAGGGGACGGCTACACCTTC. Residues: CASSLGTGDGYTF.

Only a few counts were recorded for this clone. V gene TRBV5-1 combines with J gene TRBJ1-6; TRBD1 might be the D (5 bases). Trimming took off 3 bases at V and 9 bases at J, with 10 bases between the two ends. Germline-derived CDR1 and CDR2 are SGHRS and YFSETQ. This CDR3 spans 13 amino acids. The DNA of the CDR3 is TGCGCCAGCAGCTCGGACCAGGGTTCACCCCTCCACTTT. This sequence encodes CASSSDQGSPLHF.

This sequence joins TRBV29-1 and TRBJ1-3; D may be TRBD1 (6 bases). Germline values: CDR1 SQVTM, CDR2 ANQGSEA. V lost 4 bases, J lost 0 bases, and 10 bases lay in between. The CDR3 has 14 amino acids. Here the CDR3 reads CSVGQGNSGNTIYF. The CDR3 DNA is TGCAGCGTTGGGCAGGGGAACTCTGGAAACACCATATATTTT.

The chain employs TRBV5-1 and TRBJ2-7, with TRBD1 matching 9 bases. The CDR3 has 15 amino acids. The germline V gene has CDR1 SGHRS and CDR2 YFSETQ. V lost 4 bases to trimming and J lost 1 base; unmatched junction nucleotides: 6. The CDR3 DNA reads as TGCGCCAGCAGCCTAACAGGGGGCTCATCCTACGAGCAGTACTTC. Translating it yields CASSLTGGSSYEQYF.

The rearrangement joins TRBV6-5 to TRBJ1-2; D is perhaps TRBD1 (5 bases). Germline V gives CDR1 MNHEY, CDR2 SVGAGI. Between the trimmed V and J ends, which lost 2 bases and 2 bases, there was a span of 12 bases. CDR3 length: 15 residues. The CDR3, as DNA: TGTGCCAGCAGTTACAGTCAGGGATTCAACTATGGCTACACCTTC. Protein: CASSYSQGFNYGYTF.

The genes are TRBV5-1 and TRBJ2-1; D may be TRBD2 (5 bases). CDR1 SGHRS and CDR2 YFSETQ come from the germline V gene. This CDR3 has 14 amino acids. With 5 bases removed from V and 4 bases from J, the gap between germline ends came to 13 bases. CDR3 in DNA: TGCGCCAGCAGTTTCGGGATTTTATACAATGAGCAGTTCTTC. Encoded protein: CASSFGILYNEQFF.

This sequence joins TRBV5-1 and TRBJ1-4; 7 bases line up with TRBD1. The germline V gene encodes CDR1 SGHRS and CDR2 YFSETQ. This CDR3 is built from 14 residues. J lost 5 bases, V lost 5 bases, and 6 bases had no gene match. The CDR3 loop is CASSRGRGNEKLFF. CDR3 sequence (DNA): TGCGCCAGCAGTCGGGGCAGGGGGAATGAAAAACTGTTTTTT.

J is TRBJ1-5 and V is TRBV7-9, with unresolved D. CDR1 SEHNR and CDR2 FQNEAQ come from the germline V gene (reference sequence). The CDR3 loop spans 16 amino acids. V was cut by 3 bases and J by 0 bases, with 12 bases left in between. Here the CDR3 DNA reads TGTGCCAGCAGCTTGCGGGGAGACAATAGCAATCAGCCCCAGCATTTT. Translating gives CASSLRGDNSNQPQHF.

Only a few counts were recorded for this clone. J is TRBJ1-1 and V is TRBV19; TRBD1 might be the D (6 bases). The germline V gene encodes CDR1 LNHDA and CDR2 SQIVND (reference sequence). V shed 3 bases and J shed 4 bases, with 15 bases lying between them. The CDR3 contains 15 residues. The CDR3 reads CASSITGQSVTEAFF. In DNA, the CDR3 is TGTGCCAGTAGTATCACCGGACAGTCCGTCACTGAAGCTTTCTTT.

This sequence joins TRBV15 and TRBJ2-1, with 10 bases aligning to TRBD2. CDR1 is LNHNV and CDR2 is YYDKDF in the germline V gene (reference sequence). The junction had 6 bases not matched to a gene; V was cut back by 3 bases and J by 4 bases. The CDR3 runs to 16 residues. CDR3 region: CATSRGLARNYNEQFF. The CDR3 DNA reads as TGTGCCACCAGCAGGGGACTAGCGAGAAATTACAATGAGCAGTTCTTC.